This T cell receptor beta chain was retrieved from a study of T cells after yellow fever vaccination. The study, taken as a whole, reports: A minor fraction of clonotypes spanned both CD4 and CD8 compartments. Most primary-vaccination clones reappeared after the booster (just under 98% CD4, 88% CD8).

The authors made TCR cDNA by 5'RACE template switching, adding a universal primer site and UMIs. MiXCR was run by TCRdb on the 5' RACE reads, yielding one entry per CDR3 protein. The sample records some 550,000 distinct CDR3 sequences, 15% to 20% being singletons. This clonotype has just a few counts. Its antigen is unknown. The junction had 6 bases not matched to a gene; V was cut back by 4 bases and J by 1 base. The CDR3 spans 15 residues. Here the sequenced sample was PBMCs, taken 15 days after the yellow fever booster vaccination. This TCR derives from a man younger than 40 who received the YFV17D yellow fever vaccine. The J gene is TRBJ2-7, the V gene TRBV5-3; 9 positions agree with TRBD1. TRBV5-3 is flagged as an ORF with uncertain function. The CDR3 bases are TGTGCCAGAAGCCCGGGGACAGGGCCTTCCTACGAGCAGTACTTC. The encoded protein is CARSPGTGPSYEQYF.